A single sample is the source of the 31 T cell receptor beta chains below, sequenced in a study of T cell repertoires and HLA-DP antigens. Clones were sequenced by immunoSEQ multiplex PCR, and TCRdb holds only the in-frame ones, with some missing. The data show over 100,000 clones, 80% to 95% seen once. No antigen has been assigned to these receptors. What was sequenced was CD4+ T cells from PBMCs. These receptor sequences come from a woman aged 18-35 years in good health and CMV-seronegative.

The rearrangement uses TRBV2 and TRBJ1-4; possible D gene TRBD1, 6 bases. The germline V gene has CDR1 SNHLY and CDR2 FYNNEI. The CDR3 consists of 17 residues. V lost 3 bases to trimming and J lost 8 bases, with 22 bases between them. Written as DNA, the CDR3 is TGTGCCAGCAGTGATTGGGGGTCGGCAGGGGTTAGCGAAAAACTGTTTTTT. It yields the protein CASSDWGSAGVSEKLFF.

The V and J genes are TRBV6-5 and TRBJ2-2; no definite D call. V shed 7 bases and J shed 3 bases, with 12 bases lying between them. In germline, CDR1 is MNHEY, CDR2 SVGAGI. The CDR3 is 14 amino acids. The CDR3 DNA follows: TGTGCCAGCACCCCGGGTGTAGACACCGGGGAGCTGTTTTTT. It yields the protein CASTPGVDTGELFF.

The chain links TRBV28 to TRBJ1-1, with 8 nucleotides matching TRBD1. This CDR3 has 15 residues. CDR1 MDHEN and CDR2 SYDVKM come from the germline V gene. V dropped 6 bases and J dropped 2; count of bases not matched to a gene: 8. The CDR3 sequence: CASSPPGQGNTEAFF. CDR3 DNA sequence: TGTGCCAGCAGCCCTCCTGGACAGGGTAACACTGAAGCTTTCTTT.

This chain uses TRBV7-6 with TRBJ2-7; the match to TRBD2 covers 7 bases. V trimming: 3 bases; J trimming: 2 bases; junction bases outside the gene matches: 10. There are 16 residues in the CDR3. Germline loops: CDR1 SGHVS, CDR2 FNYEAQ. The CDR3: CASSFSEGGGAYEQYF. CDR3 DNA: TGTGCCAGCAGCTTTAGCGAGGGCGGGGGAGCCTACGAGCAGTACTTC.

The chain couples TRBV7-2 to TRBJ2-7; D perhaps matches TRBD2 (6 bases). The germline gives CDR1 SGHTA, CDR2 FQGNSA. The CDR3 runs 15 residues. V lost 2 bases and J lost 3, with 14 bases in between. The CDR3 loop is CASSLPPGLYYEQYF. The CDR3 coding sequence is TGTGCCAGCAGCTTACCCCCGGGACTCTACTACGAGCAGTACTTC.

The V gene is TRBV28, the J gene TRBJ2-2; 8 bases align to TRBD2. The CDR3 is 13 residues long. Germline V CDR1 and CDR2: MDHEN, SYDVKM. V shed 7 bases and J 7 bases; nucleotides not matched to a gene: 5. This chain's CDR3 is CASNIAGIGELFF. CDR3 sequence (DNA): TGTGCCAGCAACATAGCGGGAATCGGGGAGCTGTTTTTT.

The chain uses TRBV5-6 and TRBJ2-6; D is perhaps TRBD2 (5 bases). Trimming shortened V by 0 bases and J by 0 bases, and 13 bases separated the two germline ends. CDR1 is SGHDT, CDR2 YYEEEE, per germline. This CDR3 contains 18 residues. CDR3 in amino acids: CASSLEGRRSSGANVLTF. As DNA, the CDR3 is TGTGCCAGCAGCTTGGAGGGCAGGAGGAGCTCTGGGGCCAACGTCCTGACTTTC.

V and J are TRBV28 and TRBJ2-3; TRBD2 aligns across 7 bases. Per germline, CDR1 MDHEN and CDR2 SYDVKM. This CDR3 region has 15 residues. The junction had 7 bases not matched to a gene; V was cut back by 7 bases and J by 0 bases. The CDR3 nucleotides read TGTGCCAGCACCACGGGAGGCTCCAGCACAGATACGCAGTATTTT. Translating gives CASTTGGSSTDTQYF.

The chain joins TRBV28 to TRBJ2-7; 8 bases are a match to TRBD2. The CDR3 sequence is 13 residues long. The junction had 3 bases not matched to a gene; V was cut back by 8 bases and J by 0 bases. Germline CDR1 and CDR2: MDHEN and SYDVKM. CDR3 sequence (DNA): TGTGCCAGCGGCGGGACTAGCTCCTACGAGCAGTACTTC. Protein sequence: CASGGTSSYEQYF.

This rearrangement joins TRBV27 to TRBJ1-1; D call uncertain. V lost 5 bases and J 5 bases, leaving 18 bases between the germline ends. The CDR3 consists of 15 residues. Germline V gives CDR1 MNHEY, CDR2 SMNVEV (reference sequence). The chain's CDR3 is CASSDPRGKDTEAFF. Written as DNA, the CDR3 is TGTGCCAGCAGTGATCCTCGTGGGAAGGATACTGAAGCTTTCTTT.

The J gene is TRBJ1-2, the V gene TRBV20-1; D is ambiguous. CDR3 size: 10 residues. Germline lookup yields CDR1 DFQATT and CDR2 SNEGSKA (reference sequence). Trimming took 0 bases from V and 7 from J, leaving 3 bases between them. The CDR3 loop is CSAREVGYTF. CDR3 coding DNA: TGCAGTGCTAGAGAGGTTGGCTACACCTTC.

The chain uses TRBV6-6 and TRBJ2-2; D unresolved. Germline V gives CDR1 MNHNY, CDR2 SVGAGI (reference sequence). Between the trimmed V and J ends, which lost 2 bases and 1 base, there was a span of 8 bases. This CDR3 comprises 15 residues. In DNA form, the CDR3 reads TGTGCCAGCAGTTACCGGAAGGGGAACACCGGGGAGCTGTTTTTT. As protein: CASSYRKGNTGELFF.

This sequence joins TRBV7-2 and TRBJ1-5; 7 nucleotides align to TRBD1. This CDR3 spans 15 amino acids. In germline, CDR1 is SGHTA, CDR2 FQGNSA. V gave up 5 bases and J gave up 5 bases; unmatched junction bases: 9. CDR3 nucleotides: TGTGCCAGCAGCCCCCGGACAGGAAGGGATCAGCCCCAGCATTTT. Translation gives CASSPRTGRDQPQHF.

The chain combines TRBV4-3 with TRBJ2-3; no clear D. Germline CDR1 is LGHNA and CDR2 is YSLEER. V lost 0 bases and J lost 6, with 10 bases in between. This CDR3 has 14 residues. CDR3 nucleotides: TGCGCCAGCAGCCAAGACGGCAGCTGGGATACGCAGTATTTT. Translating gives CASSQDGSWDTQYF.

The genes are TRBV5-6 and TRBJ2-1; 7 bases match TRBD1. Germline CDR1 SGHDT, CDR2 YYEEEE. The V segment lost 3 bases and the J segment 7 bases; nucleotides outside the gene matches: 10. The CDR3 spans 15 residues. CDR3 region: CASSWPDRERNEQFF. In nucleotides, the CDR3 is TGTGCCAGCAGCTGGCCCGACAGGGAAAGGAATGAGCAGTTCTTC.

The rearrangement joins TRBV7-9 to TRBJ2-5; possibly TRBD2 for D (6 bases). V lost 4 bases to trimming and J lost 5 bases, with 14 bases between them. This CDR3 is built from 14 residues. Germline CDR1 SEHNR, CDR2 FQNEAQ (reference sequence). This chain's CDR3 is CASSWRGESETQYF. CDR3 nucleotides: TGTGCCAGCAGCTGGCGCGGGGAGTCGGAGACCCAGTACTTC.

The gene calls are TRBV4-2 and TRBJ1-3, with a possible D match to TRBD1 (6 bases). Trimming left V 1 base short and J 1 base short, with 11 bases between. Per the germline V gene, CDR1 is LGHNA and CDR2 is YNFKEQ. This CDR3 is 16 amino acids long. Written as DNA, the CDR3 is TGTGCCAGCAGCCAAGCCGAACAGGGTTCTGGAAACACCATATATTTT. It codes for CASSQAEQGSGNTIYF.

This chain links TRBV5-6 with TRBJ1-2; 7 bases align to TRBD1. Losses at the gene ends were 2 bases for V and 4 bases for J; bases not matched to a gene: 2. The CDR3 has 13 amino acids. Germline V gene sequence: CDR1 SGHDT, CDR2 YYEEEE. Here the CDR3 DNA reads TGTGCCAGCAGCTTTCAGGGGGGCTATGGCTACACCTTC. It is translated as CASSFQGGYGYTF.

The rearrangement joins TRBV10-3 to TRBJ2-1; TRBD2 matches 8 bases. V was clipped by 4 bases and J by 2 bases; unmatched bases: 4. CDR1 ENHRY and CDR2 SYGVKD come from the germline V gene. This CDR3 has 15 amino acids. CDR3 DNA sequence: TGTGCCATCAGTGGAGCGGGGGTAGCCTACAATGAGCAGTTCTTC. Protein sequence: CAISGAGVAYNEQFF.

The V and J genes are TRBV5-1 and TRBJ2-5, with D perhaps given as TRBD1 or TRBD2 (6 bases each). This CDR3 has 15 amino acids. Germline assignment: CDR1 SGHRS and CDR2 YFSETQ. V lost 2 bases and J lost 0, with 11 bases in between. Here the CDR3 DNA reads TGCGCCAGCAGCTTCCTAGGGGGGTACCAAGAGACCCAGTACTTC. Translated: CASSFLGGYQETQYF.

V gene TRBV29-1 combines with J gene TRBJ1-1, with D perhaps matching TRBD1 (6 bases). Deletions cut 4 bases from V and 4 bases from J, with 13 bases between. Per the germline V gene, CDR1 is SQVTM and CDR2 is ANQGSEA. This CDR3 contains 13 residues. The CDR3 sequence: CSVAQRGATEAFF. DNA for the CDR3: TGCAGCGTTGCCCAGAGGGGGGCCACTGAAGCTTTCTTT.

The chain has TRBV18 and TRBJ2-3, with TRBD2 matching 10 bases. CDR1 KGHSH and CDR2 LQKENI come from the germline V gene. V shed 3 bases and J 1 base; nucleotides not matched to a gene: 7. This CDR3 comprises 17 residues. Here the CDR3 DNA reads TGTGCCAGCTCACCTATCCGCGGGACTAGCGGCACAGATACGCAGTATTTT. This sequence encodes CASSPIRGTSGTDTQYF. Full variable domain (outside the CDR3, taken from reference TRBV18 and TRBJ2-3): NAGVMQNPRHLVRRRGQEARLRCSPMKGHSHVYWYRQLPEEGLKFMVYLQKENIIDESGMPKERFSAEFPKEGPSILRIQQVVRGDSAAYFCASSPIRGTSGTDTQYFGPGTRLTVL.

The chain joins TRBV29-1 to TRBJ1-1; D is undetermined. V was shortened by 3 bases and J by 4 bases, with 9 bases between the two germline ends. The germline gives CDR1 SQVTM, CDR2 ANQGSEA. This CDR3 contains 12 residues. CDR3 sequence: CSVEGRTTEAFF. The CDR3 region has the DNA TGCAGCGTTGAGGGTAGGACCACTGAAGCTTTCTTT.

The gene calls are TRBV25-1 and TRBJ1-2; D gene uncertain. This CDR3 is built from 14 residues. Germline CDR1 reads MGHDK; CDR2 reads SYGVNS. V dropped 7 bases and J dropped 3 bases, with 15 bases sitting between them. CDR3 protein: CASTQEGGDYGYTF. CDR3 nucleotides: TGTGCCAGCACCCAGGAAGGTGGGGACTATGGCTACACCTTC.

The chain couples TRBV5-1 to TRBJ1-4; D is unresolved. Germline V gene sequence: CDR1 SGHRS, CDR2 YFSETQ. Trimming left V 1 base short and J 1 base short, with 17 bases between. The CDR3 has 18 residues. The DNA for the CDR3 is TGCGCCAGCAGCTTGTACAAGGGAACAACCCAAACTAATGAAAAACTGTTTTTT. Its protein is CASSLYKGTTQTNEKLFF.

This chain uses TRBV11-2 with TRBJ2-6; the D is unclear. Germline V lookup: CDR1 SGHAT, CDR2 FQNNGV. Between the trimmed V and J ends, which lost 3 bases and 0 bases, there was a span of 15 bases. CDR3 length: 18 amino acids. CDR3 DNA: TGTGCCAGCAGCTTTTTTCCCAACGGCTTCTCTGGGGCCAACGTCCTGACTTTC. Its translation is CASSFFPNGFSGANVLTF.

CDR3 sequence reads: CASGPGLGSGPSYEQYF. CDR3 bases: TGTGCCAGCGGCCCTGGGTTGGGTAGCGGGCCGAGCTACGAGCAGTACTTC. The V call is TRBV11-2, the J call TRBJ2-7; TRBD2 matches 7 bases. The CDR3 consists of 17 residues. The V gene end was trimmed by 8 bases and the J gene end by 3 bases; junction bases not matched to a gene: 19. The germline V gene has CDR1 SGHAT and CDR2 FQNNGV.

The chain couples TRBV27 to TRBJ2-1, with 7 bases identical to TRBD2. V shed 5 bases and J 1 base; nucleotides not matched to a gene: 14. The CDR3 runs to 18 residues. Germline-derived CDR1 and CDR2 are MNHEY and SMNVEV (reference sequence). CDR3 in DNA: TGTGCCAGCAGTCTTCTAACCTTCGGGGGAGGGTCCTACAATGAGCAGTTCTTC. Translation gives CASSLLTFGGGSYNEQFF.

The CDR3 nucleotides are TGTGCCAGCAGCCAGGGAGTCTTAGCGGGAGGAGGTGAGCAGTTCTTC. The encoded protein is CASSQGVLAGGGEQFF. The genes are TRBV4-2 and TRBJ2-1; 10 nucleotides align to TRBD2. This CDR3 spans 16 amino acids. The germline V gene has CDR1 LGHNA and CDR2 YNFKEQ. Trimming cost V 3 bases and J 9 bases; bases outside gene matches: 11.

The chain has TRBV29-1 and TRBJ2-5; D possibly uses TRBD1 or TRBD2 (6 bases each). V lost 7 bases and J 2 bases, leaving 14 bases between the germline ends. CDR3 length: 13 residues. Germline V lookup: CDR1 SQVTM, CDR2 ANQGSEA. The CDR3 DNA reads TGCAGCGCCCCGGGGGCAGCACAAGAGACCCAGTACTTC. Its protein is CSAPGAAQETQYF.

The chain uses TRBV6-1 and TRBJ2-7; D could derive from TRBD1 or TRBD2 (5 bases each). This CDR3 region has 15 residues. Germline values: CDR1 MNHNS, CDR2 SASEGT. The germline V and J ends were trimmed by 6 bases and 2 bases, with 17 bases remaining between them. CDR3 nucleotide sequence: TGTGCCAGCAGGGGACCCGCCTTAGGGGCCTACGAGCAGTACTTC. Translation: CASRGPALGAYEQYF.